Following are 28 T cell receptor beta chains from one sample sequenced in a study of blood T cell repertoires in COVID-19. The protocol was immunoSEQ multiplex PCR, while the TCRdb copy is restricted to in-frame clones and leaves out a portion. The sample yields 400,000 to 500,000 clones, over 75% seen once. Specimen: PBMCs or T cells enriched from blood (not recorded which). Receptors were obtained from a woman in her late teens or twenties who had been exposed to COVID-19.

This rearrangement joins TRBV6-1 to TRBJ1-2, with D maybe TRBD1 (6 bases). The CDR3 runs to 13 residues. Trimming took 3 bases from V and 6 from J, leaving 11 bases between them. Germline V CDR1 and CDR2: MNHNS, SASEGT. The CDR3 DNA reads TGTGCCAGCAGTGAGACAGGCTTAGATGGCTACACCTTC. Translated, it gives CASSETGLDGYTF.

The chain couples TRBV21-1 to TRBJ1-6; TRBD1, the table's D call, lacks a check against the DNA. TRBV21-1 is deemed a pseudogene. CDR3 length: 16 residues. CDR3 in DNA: TGTGCCAGCAGCTCTCTGGAAGGACAGGCCCATTCACCCCTCCACTTT. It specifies CASSSLEGQAHSPLHF.

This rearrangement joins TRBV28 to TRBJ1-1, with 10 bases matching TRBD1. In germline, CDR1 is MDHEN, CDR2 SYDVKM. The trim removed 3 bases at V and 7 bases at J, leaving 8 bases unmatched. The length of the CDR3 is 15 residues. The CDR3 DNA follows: TGTGCCAGCAGTTTGTCGACAGGGGGCAAGGGTGAAGCTTTCTTT. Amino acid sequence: CASSLSTGGKGEAFF. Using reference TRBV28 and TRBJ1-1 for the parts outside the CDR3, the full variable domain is DVKVTQSSRYLVKRTGEKVFLECVQDMDHENMFWYRQDPGLGLRLIYFSYDVKMKEKGDIPEGYSVSREKKERFSLILESASTNQTSMYLCASSLSTGGKGEAFFGQGTRLTVV.

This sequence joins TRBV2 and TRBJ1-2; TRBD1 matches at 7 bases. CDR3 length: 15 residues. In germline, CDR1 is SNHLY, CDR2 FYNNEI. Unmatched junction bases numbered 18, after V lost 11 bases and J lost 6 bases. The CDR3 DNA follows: TGTGCCTCGAAGTCTGACAGGGCTACTTCTCATGGCTACACCTTC. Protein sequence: CASKSDRATSHGYTF.

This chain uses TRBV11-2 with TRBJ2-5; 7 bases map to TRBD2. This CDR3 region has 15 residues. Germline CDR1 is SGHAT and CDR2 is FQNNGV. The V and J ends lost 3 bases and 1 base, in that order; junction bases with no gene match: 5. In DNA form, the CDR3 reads TGTGCCAGCAGCTTTCTAAGCGGGATCCAAGAGACCCAGTACTTC. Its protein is CASSFLSGIQETQYF.

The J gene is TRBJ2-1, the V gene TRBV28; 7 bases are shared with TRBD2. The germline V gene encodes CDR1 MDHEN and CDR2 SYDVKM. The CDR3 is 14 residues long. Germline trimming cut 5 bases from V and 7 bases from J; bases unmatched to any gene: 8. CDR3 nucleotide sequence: TGTGCCAGCAGTGGGGGGGACGCATGGAATGAGCAGTTCTTC. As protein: CASSGGDAWNEQFF.

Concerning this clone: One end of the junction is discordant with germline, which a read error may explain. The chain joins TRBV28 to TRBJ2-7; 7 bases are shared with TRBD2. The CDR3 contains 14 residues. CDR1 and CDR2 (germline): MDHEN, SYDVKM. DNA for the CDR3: TGTGCCAGCAGTTTAACCCACGGGGACTACGGGCAGTACTTC. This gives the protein CASSLTHGDYGQYF.

The CDR3 DNA follows: TGTGCCTGGAGTGTAGGAGGGGACCAGCCCCAGCATTTT. Translated, it gives CAWSVGGDQPQHF. V gene TRBV30 combines with J gene TRBJ1-5, with D possibly TRBD1 on 5 matching bases. This CDR3 has 13 residues. Trimming removed 0 bases at V and 7 bases at J, with 10 bases between. Germline V gene lookup returns CDR1 GTSNPN and CDR2 SVGIG (reference sequence).

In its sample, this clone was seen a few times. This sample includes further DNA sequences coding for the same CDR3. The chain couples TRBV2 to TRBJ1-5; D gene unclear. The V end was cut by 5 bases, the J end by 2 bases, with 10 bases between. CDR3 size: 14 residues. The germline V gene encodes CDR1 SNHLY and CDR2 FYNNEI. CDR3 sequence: CASSRGGGNQPQHF. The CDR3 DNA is TGTGCCAGCAGTCGGGGTGGAGGCAATCAGCCCCAGCATTTT.

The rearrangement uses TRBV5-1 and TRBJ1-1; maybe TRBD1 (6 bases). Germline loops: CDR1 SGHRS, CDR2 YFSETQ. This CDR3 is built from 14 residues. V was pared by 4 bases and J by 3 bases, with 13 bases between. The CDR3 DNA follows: TGCGCCAGCAGCGCGACAGGTCGGGACACTGAAGCTTTCTTT. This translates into CASSATGRDTEAFF.

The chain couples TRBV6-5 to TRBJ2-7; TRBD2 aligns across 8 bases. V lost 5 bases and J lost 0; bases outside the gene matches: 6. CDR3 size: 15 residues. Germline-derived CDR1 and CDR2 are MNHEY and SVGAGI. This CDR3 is CASSLGTRTSYEQYF. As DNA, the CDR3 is TGTGCCAGCAGTCTTGGGACTAGAACCTCCTACGAGCAGTACTTC.

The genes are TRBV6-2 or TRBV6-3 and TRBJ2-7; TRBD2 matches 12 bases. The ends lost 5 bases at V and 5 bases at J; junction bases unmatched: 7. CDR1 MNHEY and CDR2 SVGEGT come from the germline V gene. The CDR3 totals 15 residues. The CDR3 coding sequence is TGTGCCAGCAGTAAGCTAGCGGGGGGGCCGAACGAGCAGTACTTC. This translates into CASSKLAGGPNEQYF.

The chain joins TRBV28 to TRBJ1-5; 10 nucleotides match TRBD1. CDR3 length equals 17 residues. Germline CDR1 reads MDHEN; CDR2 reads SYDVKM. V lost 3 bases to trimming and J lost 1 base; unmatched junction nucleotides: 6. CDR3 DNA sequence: TGTGCCAGCAGTTTGTGGACAGGGGGTAGCAGCAATCAGCCCCAGCATTTT. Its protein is CASSLWTGGSSNQPQHF.

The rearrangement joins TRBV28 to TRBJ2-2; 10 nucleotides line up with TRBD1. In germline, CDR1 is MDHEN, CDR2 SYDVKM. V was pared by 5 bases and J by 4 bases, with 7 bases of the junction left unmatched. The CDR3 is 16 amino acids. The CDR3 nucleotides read TGTGCCAGCAGTGTAGACAGGGGGCGGCTCACCGGGGAGCTGTTTTTT. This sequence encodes CASSVDRGRLTGELFF.

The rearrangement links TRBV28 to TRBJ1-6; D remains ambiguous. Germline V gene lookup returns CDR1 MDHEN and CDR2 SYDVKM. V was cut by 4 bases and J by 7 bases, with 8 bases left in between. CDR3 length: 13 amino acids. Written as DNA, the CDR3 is TGTGCCAGCAGTTGGACGGGGAATTCACCCCTCCACTTT. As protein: CASSWTGNSPLHF. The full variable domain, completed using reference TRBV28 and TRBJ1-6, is DVKVTQSSRYLVKRTGEKVFLECVQDMDHENMFWYRQDPGLGLRLIYFSYDVKMKEKGDIPEGYSVSREKKERFSLILESASTNQTSMYLCASSWTGNSPLHFGNGTRLTVT.

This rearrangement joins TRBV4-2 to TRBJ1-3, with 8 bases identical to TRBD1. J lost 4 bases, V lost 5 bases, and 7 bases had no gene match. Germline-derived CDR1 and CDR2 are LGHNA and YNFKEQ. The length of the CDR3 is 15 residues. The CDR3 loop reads CASSTPDRAGNTIYF. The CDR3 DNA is TGTGCCAGCAGCACTCCGGACAGGGCCGGAAACACCATATATTTT.

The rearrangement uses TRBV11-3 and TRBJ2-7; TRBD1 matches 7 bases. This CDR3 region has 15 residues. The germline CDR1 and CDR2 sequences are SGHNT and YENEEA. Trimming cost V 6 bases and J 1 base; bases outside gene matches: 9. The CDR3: CASSPDRDRSYEQYF. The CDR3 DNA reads TGTGCCAGCAGTCCCGACAGGGACCGATCCTACGAGCAGTACTTC. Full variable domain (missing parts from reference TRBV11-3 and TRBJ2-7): EAGVVQSPRYKIIEKKQPVAFWCNPISGHNTLYWYLQNLGQGPELLIRYENEEAVDDSQLPKDRFSAERLKGVDSTLKIQPAELGDSAVYLCASSPDRDRSYEQYFGPGTRLTVT.

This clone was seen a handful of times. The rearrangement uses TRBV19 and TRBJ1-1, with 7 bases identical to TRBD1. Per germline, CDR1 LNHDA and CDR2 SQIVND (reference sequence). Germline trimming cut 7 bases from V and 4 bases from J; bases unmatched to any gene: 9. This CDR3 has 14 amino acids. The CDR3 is CASKWGRQGTEAFF. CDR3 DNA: TGTGCCAGTAAATGGGGCAGACAGGGCACTGAAGCTTTCTTT.

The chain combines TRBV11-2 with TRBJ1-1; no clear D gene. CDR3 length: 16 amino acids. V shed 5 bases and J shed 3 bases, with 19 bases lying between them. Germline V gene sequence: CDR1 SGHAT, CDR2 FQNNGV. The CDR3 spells CASSRSLQTSDTEAFF. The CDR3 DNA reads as TGTGCCAGCAGCCGTAGCCTCCAGACTTCCGACACTGAAGCTTTCTTT. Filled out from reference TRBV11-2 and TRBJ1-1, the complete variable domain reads EAGVAQSPRYKIIEKRQSVAFWCNPISGHATLYWYQQILGQGPKLLIQFQNNGVVDDSQLPKDRFSAERLKGVDSTLKIQPAKLEDSAVYLCASSRSLQTSDTEAFFGQGTRLTVV.

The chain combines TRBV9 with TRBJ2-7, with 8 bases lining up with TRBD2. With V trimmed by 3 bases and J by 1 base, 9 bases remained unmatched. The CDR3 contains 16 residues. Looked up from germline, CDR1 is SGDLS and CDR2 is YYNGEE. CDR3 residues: CASSARPTGGSYEQYF. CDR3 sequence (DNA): TGTGCCAGCAGCGCTAGACCAACGGGGGGGTCCTACGAGCAGTACTTC. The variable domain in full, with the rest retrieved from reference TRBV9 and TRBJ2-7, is DSGVTQTPKHLITATGQRVTLRCSPRSGDLSVYWYQQSLDQGLQFLIQYYNGEERAKGNILERFSAQQFPDLHSELNLSSLELGDSALYFCASSARPTGGSYEQYFGPGTRLTVT.

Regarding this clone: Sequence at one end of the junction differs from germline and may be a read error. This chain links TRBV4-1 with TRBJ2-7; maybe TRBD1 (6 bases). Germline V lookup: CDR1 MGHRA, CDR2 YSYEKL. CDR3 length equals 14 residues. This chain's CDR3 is CASSPKGDPPLLHF. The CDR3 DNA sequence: TGCGCCAGCAGCCCAAAGGGGGACCCCCCTCTGCTGCACTTC.

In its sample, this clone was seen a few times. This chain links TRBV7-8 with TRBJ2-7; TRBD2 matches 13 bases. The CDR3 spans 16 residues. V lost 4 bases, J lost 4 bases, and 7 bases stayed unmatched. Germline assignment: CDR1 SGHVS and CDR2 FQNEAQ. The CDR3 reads CASSSGTSGKGYEQYF. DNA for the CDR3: TGTGCCAGCAGCTCGGGGACTAGCGGGAAGGGATACGAGCAGTACTTC.

As DNA, the CDR3 is TGTGCCAGCAGCTTAGGGGTCGGGGGAACCTACGAGCAGTACTTC. It codes for CASSLGVGGTYEQYF. J is TRBJ2-7 and V is TRBV7-2; D is possibly TRBD2 (6 bases). Germline values: CDR1 SGHTA, CDR2 FQGNSA. The CDR3 has 15 residues. Trimming cost V 1 base and J 2 bases, with 12 bases left between them. Full variable domain (missing parts from reference TRBV7-2 and TRBJ2-7): GAGVSQSPSNKVTEKGKDVELRCDPISGHTALYWYRQSLGQGLEFLIYFQGNSAPDKSGLPSDRFSAERTGGSVSTLTIQRTQQEDSAVYLCASSLGVGGTYEQYFGPGTRLTVT.

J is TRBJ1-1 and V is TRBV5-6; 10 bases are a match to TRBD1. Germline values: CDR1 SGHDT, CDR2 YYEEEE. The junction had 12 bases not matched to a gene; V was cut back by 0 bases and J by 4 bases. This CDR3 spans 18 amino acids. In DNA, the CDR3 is TGTGCCAGCAGCTTGGTCCTGCCGGGACAGGGGCGAGGCACTGAAGCTTTCTTT. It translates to CASSLVLPGQGRGTEAFF.

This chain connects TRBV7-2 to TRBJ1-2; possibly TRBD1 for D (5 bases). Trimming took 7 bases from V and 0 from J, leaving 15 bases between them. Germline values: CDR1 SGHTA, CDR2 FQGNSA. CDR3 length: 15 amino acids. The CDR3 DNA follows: TGTGCCAGCACCCCGACAGATACGACTAACTATGGCTACACCTTC. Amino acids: CASTPTDTTNYGYTF. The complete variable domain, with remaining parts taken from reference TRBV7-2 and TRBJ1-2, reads GAGVSQSPSNKVTEKGKDVELRCDPISGHTALYWYRQSLGQGLEFLIYFQGNSAPDKSGLPSDRFSAERTGGSVSTLTIQRTQQEDSAVYLCASTPTDTTNYGYTFGSGTRLTVV.

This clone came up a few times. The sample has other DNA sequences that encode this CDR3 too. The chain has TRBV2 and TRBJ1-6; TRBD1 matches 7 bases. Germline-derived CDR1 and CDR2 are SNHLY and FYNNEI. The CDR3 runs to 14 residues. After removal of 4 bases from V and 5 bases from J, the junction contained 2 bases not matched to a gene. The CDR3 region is CASSGQGDNSPLHF. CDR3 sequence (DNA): TGTGCCAGCAGTGGGCAGGGGGATAATTCACCCCTCCACTTT.

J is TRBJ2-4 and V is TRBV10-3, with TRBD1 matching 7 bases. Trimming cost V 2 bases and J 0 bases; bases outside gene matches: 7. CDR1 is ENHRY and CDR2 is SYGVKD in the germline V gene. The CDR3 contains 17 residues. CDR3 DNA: TGTGCCATCAGTGAGGGGGACAGAAGATCAGCCAAAAACATTCAGTACTTC. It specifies CAISEGDRRSAKNIQYF.

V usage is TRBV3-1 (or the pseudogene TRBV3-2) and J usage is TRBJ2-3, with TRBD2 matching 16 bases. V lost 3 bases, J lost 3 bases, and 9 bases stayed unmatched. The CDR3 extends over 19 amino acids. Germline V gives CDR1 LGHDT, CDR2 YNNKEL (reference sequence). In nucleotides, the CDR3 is TGTGCCAGCAGCCACAAGGGACTAGCGGGGGGGCTGGGGACAGATACGCAGTATTTT. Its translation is CASSHKGLAGGLGTDTQYF.